This T cell receptor beta chain comes out of a study of blood T cell repertoires in COVID-19. Looking at the study overall: In each case, the material was cDNA or gDNA derived from T cells, B-cell-depleted T cells, or PBMCs.

Original data processing: Cell counts per sample came from amplifying reference gene primers. Measured with immunoSEQ multiplex PCR; TCRdb has only the in-frame clones, and not every one. D and trimming come from the DNA, and the V and J calls and clone size come from that table. The profile shows some 200,000 clones, approximately 90% of them singletons. The CDR3 spans 14 residues. V lost 4 bases and J 2 bases, leaving 12 bases between the germline ends. CDR1 is KGHSY, CDR2 FQNENV, per germline. This chain joins TRBV16 and TRBJ2-7; D is uncertain. Sequencing was done on a sample of PBMCs or T cells enriched from blood (not recorded which). The source is a woman aged 35 to 49 with acute COVID-19. In DNA form, the CDR3 reads TGTGCCAGCAGCCCCCAGACAATTGCCTACGAGCAGTACTTC. Its protein is CASSPQTIAYEQYF. The full variable domain, in which reference TRBV16 and TRBJ2-7 provide the parts outside the CDR3, is GEEVAQTPKHLVRGEGQKAKLYCAPIKGHSYVFWYQQVLKNEFKFLISFQNENVFDETGMPKERFSAKCLPNSPCSLEIQATKLEDSAVYFCASSPQTIAYEQYFGPGTRLTVT.